This T cell receptor (beta chain) was found in a study of blood T cells in healthy people across ages (dated by TCRdb to the mid-2010s). In terms of the full investigation: Template switching captured roughly one uniquely barcoded TCR beta cDNA molecule per two T cells in model experiments. To avoid experimental bias, donors of different ages were spread randomly across the sequencing lanes. For two donors (one aged 18 to 29 and one aged 80 or older), the study analyzed two additional independent replicas of 1 million unique cDNA reads from the same blood draw. Age-related changes in TCR beta repertoire diversity were measured in the study by deep sequencing normalized with unique cDNA molecular identifiers. The donors were split into four age groups: young (average roughly 15 years), middle-aged (about 40), aged (about 62) and long-lived (over 80).

The sample holds a few counts of this clonotype. It has no known antigen specificity. It has no much larger one-base neighbor in the sample; base qualities were not kept. The CDR3 goes from the cysteine to the phenylalanine over 15 residues. The retained sequence is limited to the CDR3, 45 bases, with the frame set at the first base. V loses 1 base, J loses 0 bases, and the germline ends lie 10 bases apart. The donors were under 40 Caucasian individuals from Russia, aged roughly 6 to 95 years, who were systemically healthy. Approximately 10 milliliters of peripheral blood were collected from each donor into EDTA-treated Vacutainer tubes. Ficoll-Paque density-gradient centrifugation was used to isolate PBMCs, with at least 6.5 million per sample. Total RNA was extracted from PBMCs with Trizol reagent, with at least 5 micrograms obtained per sample. The percentages of naive CD45RAhigh/CD27high T cells were determined by flow cytometry on a PBMC aliquot from every donor.

Study-level results and caveats: As age increased, observed TCR beta diversity per million T cells dropped in a roughly linear way, and a significant reduction was already evident by age 40. There was a strong correlation between observed TCR beta diversity and the percentage of naive T cells measured by flow cytometry. Since profiling was done on bulk unsorted PBMCs, naive and antigen-experienced compartments could not be conclusively compared. Compared with the aged group, the long-lived group had more naive CD4+ T cells, fewer expanded clones and increased TCR diversity, suggesting age selection. Estimates of total diversity based on one million sequenced T cells were regarded as lower bounds and as underestimates. Because the CMV infection status of the donors was unknown, age-related changes in expanded clonotypes may potentially have been confounded.

Libraries were prepared through 5' RACE. Sequencing was carried out with an Illumina HiSeq 2500. The second PCR ran for about 7 to 11 cycles and used a J-beta primer mix along with a sample-barcoded 5' primer. A template-switch 5' adaptor carrying 12 random nucleotides introduced a unique molecular identifier onto each TCR beta cDNA molecule. Each sample yielded at least 2.5 million CDR3-containing paired-end reads. All of the RNA was converted into first-strand cDNA using the Mint cDNA synthesis kit, with a TRBC-specific oligonucleotide serving as the primer. After uracil-DNA glycosylase treatment, a first 18-cycle PCR used universal primers M1SS and BC2_uni_R on all cDNA. As for how the authors treated the data: Each sample was normalized by randomly selecting 1 million high-quality reads, each carrying a distinct molecular identifier. Reads with shared molecular identifiers were discarded instead of being binned into consensus sequences. MiTCR, run with a Q25 quality threshold and the strictest error-elimination algorithm, handled CDR3 identification, clonotype clustering and error correction. Lower-bound total TCR beta diversity was estimated with a nonparametric unseen species model using Euler transformation. TCRdb itself trimmed the public reads at Q25 with fastp, ran MiXCR and retained productive beta chains. Records with the same CDR3 protein are collapsed into one entry carrying the most frequent genes and DNA. The V and J calls, along with clone size, are taken from TCRdb and not from the paper's own processing. A total of about 1.7 million distinct CDR3 sequences appear in this sample, roughly 30% of them only once. The ten largest clones capture 7.7% of the sample.

Sequenced input: blood. This sequence uses TRBV12-3 or TRBV12-4 and TRBJ2-7; no D segment can be confidently identified. The TCR sequence derives from a woman aged 30 to 39 in good health. The CDR3 region: CASSLGHPSSYEQYF. In nucleotide form, the sequence is TGTGCCAGCAGTTTAGGACATCCGAGCTCCTACGAGCAGTACTTC.